The 10 T cell receptor beta chains below were found in one sample sequenced in a study of CD8+ T cells in alopecia areata (dated by TCRdb to the late 2010s). Libraries came from the immunoSEQ multiplex PCR assay. RNA was extracted from all samples and reverse transcribed into cDNA, which served as template for TCR sequencing. Imported from immuneACCESS, the table was reduced by TCRdb to in-frame sequences with V and J called. These copies leave out some clones; in studies compared against another copy, an unresolved V gene accounts for under half, and the cause of the remainder is not known. The sample contains about 290,000 clones, 55% to 70% of them found a single time. About 1.7% of the sample is taken by the ten largest. The meaning of the sample's time point label: 20 to 30 weeks on oral tofacitinib. The treatment or condition label of this sample denotes: oral pan-JAK inhibitor, 5-10 mg twice daily.

The sample in question was CD4+ T cells sorted from blood, obtained at week 24, from a patient treated with tofacitinib. The receptors here all came from a human donor with alopecia areata.

This clone was counted a few times. The chain joins TRBV5-1 to TRBJ2-5; 10 positions agree with TRBD2. This CDR3 has 14 amino acids. Germline-derived CDR1 and CDR2 are SGHRS and YFSETQ. J lost 4 bases, V lost 4 bases, and 4 bases had no gene match. The DNA of the CDR3 is TGCGCCAGCAGCCACGTAGCGGGGGGAGAGACCCAGTACTTC. Residues: CASSHVAGGETQYF.

The V call is TRBV29-1, the J call TRBJ2-7; 9 bases are a match to TRBD1. V shed 4 bases and J 3 bases; nucleotides not matched to a gene: 7. The CDR3 has 14 residues. The V gene's germline CDR1 is SQVTM and CDR2 ANQGSEA. CDR3 sequence (DNA): TGCAGCGTTGGACGGACAGGGGATGTCTACGAGCAGTACTTC. Translation gives CSVGRTGDVYEQYF.

CDR3: CAWSVGGAVETQYF. As DNA, the CDR3 is TGTGCCTGGAGTGTGGGGGGGGCCGTGGAGACCCAGTACTTC. This rearrangement joins TRBV30 to TRBJ2-5; D might be TRBD2 (7 bases). The CDR3 contains 14 residues. V was cut by 0 bases and J by 5 bases, with 13 bases left in between. Germline CDR1 reads GTSNPN; CDR2 reads SVGIG (reference sequence).

The V gene is TRBV2, the J gene TRBJ1-6, with D perhaps matching TRBD1 (5 bases). V gave up 4 bases and J gave up 10 bases, with 14 bases separating them. The CDR3 extends over 14 amino acids. Germline V gives CDR1 SNHLY, CDR2 FYNNEI. The CDR3 DNA reads TGTGCCAGCAGTGCGGGTAGGGGTCGGTCACCCCTCCACTTT. It codes for CASSAGRGRSPLHF.

This clone was found a few times. The chain combines TRBV15 with TRBJ2-3; unclear D gene. Germline loops: CDR1 LNHNV, CDR2 YYDKDF (reference sequence). V lost 5 bases and J lost 1, with 16 bases in between. This CDR3 region has 16 residues. The CDR3 DNA follows: TGTGCCACCAGCCCGCCGACGGGCCTACGCACAGATACGCAGTATTTT. As protein: CATSPPTGLRTDTQYF.

This chain joins TRBV28 and TRBJ2-5, with D perhaps matching TRBD2 (6 bases). Germline values: CDR1 MDHEN, CDR2 SYDVKM. There are 13 residues in the CDR3. V was pared by 5 bases and J by 2 bases, with 9 bases between. CDR3 DNA: TGTGCCAGCAGTCGTAGCGGACAAGAGACCCAGTACTTC. Translating gives CASSRSGQETQYF.

Only a few counts were recorded for this clone. This chain links TRBV7-2 with TRBJ2-7; D remains unclear. The V end lost 1 base, the J end lost 5 bases, and 6 bases lay between the germline ends. CDR3 length: 12 amino acids. Germline V gene data show CDR1 as SGHTA and CDR2 as FQGNSA. The chain's CDR3 is CASSLEGHEQYF. The CDR3 DNA follows: TGTGCCAGCAGCTTAGAAGGGCACGAGCAGTACTTC.

The chain recombines TRBV5-6 with TRBJ2-7, with TRBD1 as a possible D gene (6 bases). The length of the CDR3 is 14 residues. Germline loops: CDR1 SGHDT, CDR2 YYEEEE. The ends were cut back, 3 bases at V and 6 bases at J, with 16 bases in the middle. CDR3 region: CASSSTGQPSEQYF. DNA of the CDR3: TGTGCCAGCAGCTCGACCGGACAGCCTTCCGAGCAGTACTTC. Variable domain in full (rest from reference TRBV5-6 and TRBJ2-7): DAGVTQSPTHLIKTRGQQVTLRCSPKSGHDTVSWYQQALGQGPQFIFQYYEEEERQRGNFPDRFSGHQFPNYSSELNVNALLLGDSALYLCASSSTGQPSEQYFGPGTRLTVT.

The chain combines TRBV27 with TRBJ1-2, with D unclear. The CDR3 totals 15 residues. V lost 2 bases to trimming and J lost 8 bases, with 18 bases between them. Germline CDR1 and CDR2: MNHEY and SMNVEV (reference sequence). DNA for the CDR3: TGTGCCAGCAGTTTAGGAACTTACCCCTCGAGAGGCTACACCTTC. Translated, it gives CASSLGTYPSRGYTF.

The rearrangement links TRBV5-1 to TRBJ2-1, with D perhaps TRBD2 (5 bases). The CDR3 loop spans 13 amino acids. CDR1 SGHRS and CDR2 YFSETQ come from the germline V gene. V was pared by 3 bases and J by 10 bases, with 14 bases between. DNA of the CDR3: TGCGCCAGCAGCTCCCTATCCCAGCGGGAGCAGTTCTTC. Translating it yields CASSSLSQREQFF.